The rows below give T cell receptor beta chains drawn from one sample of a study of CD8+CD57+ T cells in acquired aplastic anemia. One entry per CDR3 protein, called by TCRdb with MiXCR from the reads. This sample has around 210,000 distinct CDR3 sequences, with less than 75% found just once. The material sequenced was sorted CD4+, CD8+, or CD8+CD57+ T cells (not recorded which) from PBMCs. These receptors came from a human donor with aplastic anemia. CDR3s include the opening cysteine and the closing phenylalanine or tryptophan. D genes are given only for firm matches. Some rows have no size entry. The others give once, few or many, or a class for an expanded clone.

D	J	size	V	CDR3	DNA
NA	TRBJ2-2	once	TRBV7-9	CASSATSTGELFF	TGTGCCAGCAGCGCGACGAGCACCGGGGAGCTGTTTTTT
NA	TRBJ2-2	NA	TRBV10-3	CAISGLPPGLGNTGELFF	TGTGCCATCAGTGGGCTCCCCCCAGGGTTAGGGAACACCGGGGAGCTGTTTTTT
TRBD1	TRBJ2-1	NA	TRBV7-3	CASTPGGTGWNEQFF	TGTGCCAGCACCCCAGGGGGGACAGGGTGGAATGAGCAGTTCTTC
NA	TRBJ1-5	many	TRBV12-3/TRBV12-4	CASSPWHSNQPQHF	TGTGCCAGCAGCCCTTGGCATAGCAATCAGCCCCAGCATTTT
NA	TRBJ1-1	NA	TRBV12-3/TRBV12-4	CASSLAVTEAFF	TGTGCCAGCAGTTTAGCGGTTACTGAAGCTTTCTTT
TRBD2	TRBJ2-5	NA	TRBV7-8	CASSLRTSGVGETQYF	TGTGCCAGCAGCCTACGGACTAGCGGGGTGGGAGAGACCCAGTACTTC
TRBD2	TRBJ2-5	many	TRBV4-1	CASSQGWGGETQYF	TGCGCCAGCAGCCAAGGTTGGGGGGGGGAGACCCAGTACTTC
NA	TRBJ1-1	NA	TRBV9	CASSPWEIPTEAFF	TGTGCCAGCAGCCCCTGGGAGATTCCCACTGAAGCTTTCTTT
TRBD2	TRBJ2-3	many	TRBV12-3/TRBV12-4	CASSLHPGASGGEDTQYF	TGTGCCAGCAGTTTACATCCCGGGGCTAGCGGGGGTGAAGATACGCAGTATTTT
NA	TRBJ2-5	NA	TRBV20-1	CSASSYDSTAQYF	TGCAGTGCCAGCAGTTACGACTCCACGGCCCAGTACTTC
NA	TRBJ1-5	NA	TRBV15	CATSSGHGNQPQHF	TGTGCCACCAGCAGTGGGCATGGCAATCAGCCCCAGCATTTT
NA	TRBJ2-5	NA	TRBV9	CASSAPEGAEQETQYF	TGTGCCAGCAGCGCCCCCGAAGGAGCGGAGCAAGAGACCCAGTACTTC
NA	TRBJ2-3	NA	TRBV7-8	CASSIADGGTDTQYF	TGTGCCAGTAGTATAGCGGACGGAGGCACAGATACGCAGTATTTT
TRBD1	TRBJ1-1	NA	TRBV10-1	CASRGGSRDRPEAFF	TGCGCCAGCAGAGGGGGTTCTCGGGACAGGCCTGAAGCTTTCTTT
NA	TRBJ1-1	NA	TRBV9	CASSVSGDTEAFF	TGTGCCAGCAGCGTAAGCGGGGACACTGAAGCTTTCTTT
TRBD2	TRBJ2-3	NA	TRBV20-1	CSADTSGRAVRTQYF	TGCAGTGCTGACACGAGCGGGAGGGCCGTTCGTACGCAGTATTTT
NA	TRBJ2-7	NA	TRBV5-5	CASSHGAGYEQYF	TGTGCCAGCAGCCACGGAGCAGGGTACGAGCAGTACTTC
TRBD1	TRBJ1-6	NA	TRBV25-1	CASSVGTGLGSPLHF	TGTGCCAGCAGTGTTGGGACAGGATTAGGTTCACCCCTCCACTTT
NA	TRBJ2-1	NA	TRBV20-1	CSAIRGNNYNEQFF	TGCAGTGCAATAAGGGGGAATAACTACAATGAGCAGTTCTTC
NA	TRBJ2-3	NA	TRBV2	CASTAGTDTQYF	TGTGCCAGCACGGCAGGCACAGATACGCAGTATTTT
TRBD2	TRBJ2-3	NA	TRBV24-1	CATSDWWTSGSTDTQYF	TGTGCCACCAGTGATTGGTGGACTAGCGGAAGCACAGATACGCAGTATTTT
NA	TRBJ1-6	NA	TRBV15	CATSRVGDSPLHF	TGTGCCACCAGCAGAGTTGGCGATTCACCCCTCCACTTT
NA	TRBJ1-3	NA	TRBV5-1	CASSLIGGHRLQNTIYF	TGCGCCAGCAGCCTCATCGGGGGCCACCGTTTACAAAACACCATATATTTT
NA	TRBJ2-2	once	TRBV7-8	CASSLAGISAGELFF	TGTGCCAGCAGCTTGGCCGGAATAAGCGCCGGGGAGCTGTTTTTT
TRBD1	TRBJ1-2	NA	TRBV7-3	CASSDRGGYGYTF	TGTGCCAGCAGCGACAGGGGCGGCTATGGCTACACCTTC
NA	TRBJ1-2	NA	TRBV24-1	CATSDLSGYTF	TGTGCCACCAGTGATTTGTCCGGCTACACCTTC
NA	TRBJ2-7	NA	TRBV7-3	CASSYITDEQYF	TGTGCCAGCAGCTACATTACCGACGAGCAGTACTTC
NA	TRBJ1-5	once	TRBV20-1	CSASGTPDQPQHF	TGCAGTGCTAGTGGGACACCAGATCAGCCCCAGCATTTT
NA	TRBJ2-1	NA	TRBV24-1	CATSFRNEQFF	TGTGCCACCAGTTTTAGGAATGAGCAGTTCTTC
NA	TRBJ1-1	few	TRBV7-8	CASSLGRGYTEAFF	TGTGCCAGCAGCTTAGGCAGGGGATACACTGAAGCTTTCTTT
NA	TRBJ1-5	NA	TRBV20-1	CSAATGISQPQHF	TGCAGTGCCGCAACAGGTATCAGTCAGCCCCAGCATTTT
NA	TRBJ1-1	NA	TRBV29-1	CSVEGRGTEAFF	TGCAGCGTTGAGGGACGGGGCACTGAAGCTTTCTTT
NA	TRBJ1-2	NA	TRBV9	CASSSPGGGYGYTF	TGTGCCAGCAGCTCCCCCGGGGGGGGCTATGGCTACACCTTC
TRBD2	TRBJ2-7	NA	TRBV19	CASSPGLEFGEQCF	TGTGCCAGTAGCCCGGGACTAGAATTCGGCGAGCAGTGCTTC
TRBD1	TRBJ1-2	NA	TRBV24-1	CATSAGDRAEGYTF	TGTGCCACCAGCGCTGGGGACAGGGCGGAGGGCTACACCTTC
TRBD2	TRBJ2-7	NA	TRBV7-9	CASSPQGPSGTYEQYF	TGTGCCAGCAGCCCCCAAGGGCCTAGCGGAACCTACGAGCAGTACTTC
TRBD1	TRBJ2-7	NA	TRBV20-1	CSARGQGLYEQYF	TGCAGTGCTAGGGGACAGGGACTCTACGAGCAGTACTTC
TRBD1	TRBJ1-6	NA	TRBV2	CASGDRTSPLHF	TGTGCCAGCGGGGACAGAACTTCACCCCTCCACTTT
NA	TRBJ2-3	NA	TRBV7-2	CASSSRGTTEADTQYF	TGTGCCAGCAGCTCACGCGGGACAACCGAGGCAGATACGCAGTATTTT
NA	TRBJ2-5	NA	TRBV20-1	CSAEGGPGETQYF	TGCAGTGCCGAGGGGGGCCCGGGAGAGACCCAGTACTTC
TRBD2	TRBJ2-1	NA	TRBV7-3	CASSLTLGSGRQFF	TGTGCCAGCAGCTTAACGTTGGGCAGCGGGAGACAGTTCTTC
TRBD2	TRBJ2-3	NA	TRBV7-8	CASRLGLAGARPTDTQYF	TGTGCCAGCAGATTGGGACTAGCGGGGGCCCGTCCCACAGATACGCAGTATTTT
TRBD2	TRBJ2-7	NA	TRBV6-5	CASRKGLAGVEEQYF	TGTGCCAGCAGGAAGGGACTAGCGGGAGTGGAGGAGCAGTACTTC
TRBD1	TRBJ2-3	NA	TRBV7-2	CASSLYGTGEYTQYF	TGTGCCAGCAGCTTATACGGGACAGGGGAGTACACGCAGTATTTT
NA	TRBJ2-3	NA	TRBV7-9	CASRPTDTQYF	TGTGCCAGCAGGCCAACAGATACGCAGTATTTT
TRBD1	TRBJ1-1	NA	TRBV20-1	CSARFGQGAVLTEAFF	TGCAGTGCTAGGTTTGGTCAGGGGGCCGTCCTGACTGAAGCTTTCTTT
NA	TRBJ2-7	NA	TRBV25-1	CASSGEGTYEQYF	TGTGCCAGCAGTGGAGAGGGCACCTACGAGCAGTACTTC
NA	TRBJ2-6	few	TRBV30	CAWSAGANVLTF	TGTGCCTGGAGTGCCGGGGCCAACGTCCTGACTTTC
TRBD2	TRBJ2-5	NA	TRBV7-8	CASRASGGSQETQYF	TGTGCCAGCAGGGCTAGCGGGGGGTCTCAAGAGACCCAGTACTTC
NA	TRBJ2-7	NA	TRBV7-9	CASEGAEDYEQYF	TGTGCCAGCGAGGGCGCAGAGGACTACGAGCAGTACTTC
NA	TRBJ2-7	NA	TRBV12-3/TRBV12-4	CASSPGVGVYEQYF	TGTGCCAGCAGCCCGGGGGTGGGGGTCTACGAGCAGTACTTC
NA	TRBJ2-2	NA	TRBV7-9	CASSDSAGSTGELFF	TGTGCCAGCAGTGACTCCGCAGGGTCCACCGGGGAGCTGTTTTTT
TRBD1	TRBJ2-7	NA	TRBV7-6	CASSLKGQRSYEQYF	TGTGCCAGCAGCTTAAAGGGACAGCGCTCCTACGAGCAGTACTTC
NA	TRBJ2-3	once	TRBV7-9	CASSLSEWNTQYF	TGTGCCAGCAGCTTAAGTGAGTGGAATACGCAGTATTTT
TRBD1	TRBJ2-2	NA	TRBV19	CASRTGGSGTGELFF	TGTGCCAGTAGAACAGGGGGCTCAGGCACCGGGGAGCTGTTTTTT
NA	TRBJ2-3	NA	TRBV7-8	CASSLALGADTQYF	TGTGCCAGCAGCTTAGCTTTGGGAGCAGATACGCAGTATTTT
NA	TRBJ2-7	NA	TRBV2	CASSAGLGYEQYF	TGTGCCAGCAGTGCTGGGTTAGGTTACGAGCAGTACTTC
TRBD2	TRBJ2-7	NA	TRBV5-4	CASSPGGTSIYEQYF	TGTGCCAGCAGCCCCGGGGGGACTAGCATCTACGAGCAGTACTTC